This entry features one T cell receptor (beta chain) sequence. Using its own MiXCR run on the RT-PCR reads, TCRdb lists one record per CDR3 protein. The table includes about 680,000 distinct CDR3 sequences, 14% detected once. Germline CDR1 reads SGDLS; CDR2 reads YYNGEE. The V end was cut by 3 bases, the J end by 0 bases, with 7 bases between. The CDR3 is 14 amino acids. This receptor was taken from a female donor in good health, serving as a healthy control. V is TRBV9 and J is TRBJ1-3; D is unclear. The sample consisted of memory CD4+ T cells from blood. The CDR3 region has the DNA TGTGCCAGCAGCGAGGGTTCCTCTGGAAACACCATATATTTT. Translated, it gives CASSEGSSGNTIYF. Variable domain in full (rest from reference TRBV9 and TRBJ1-3): DSGVTQTPKHLITATGQRVTLRCSPRSGDLSVYWYQQSLDQGLQFLIQYYNGEERAKGNILERFSAQQFPDLHSELNLSSLELGDSALYFCASSEGSSGNTIYFGEGSWLTVV.